This T cell receptor (beta chain) appears in the sequencing data of a study of beta chain features in type 1 diabetes. Germline CDR1 MNHEY, CDR2 SMNVEV (reference sequence). CDR3 length: 14 amino acids. Trimming cost V 5 bases and J 0 bases, with 10 bases left between them. The entirety of the isolated RNA underwent reverse transcription, so expressed TCRB transcripts were sequenced. Here immunoSEQ multiplex PCR was the method, and the copy in TCRdb shows in-frame clones only, minus some. The data hold around 340,000 clones, with approximately 8% observed a single time. The table lists this clone with a few counts. Its target is unknown. Notes on the study in general: The naive, central memory and Treg TCRB repertoires of patients appeared to be more similar to one another than those of healthy donors.

The chain carries TRBV27 and TRBJ1-2; maybe TRBD1 (5 bases). This TCR was recovered from a woman younger than 30 in good health. Specimen: central memory CD4+ T cells from blood. The chain's CDR3 is CASSKLDTNYGYTF. The CDR3 bases are TGTGCCAGCAGTAAACTGGACACTAACTATGGCTACACCTTC.